The clone carrying this T cell receptor beta chain was counted ten times or more. TCRdb used MiXCR to reprocess the 5' RACE reads, holding one entry per CDR3 protein. The sample lists approximately 140,000 distinct CDR3 sequences; 3.5% to 5% were seen once. It was from unfractionated whole blood that total RNA was extracted. This sample was included in a study of human T cells and chemical hapten exposure. Overall study: Yields of TCR per sample differed, chiefly owing to small differences in pooled library volume.

This CDR3 contains 15 residues. The J segment lost 16 bases and the V segment lost 3 bases, leaving 18 bases of the junction unmatched. Germline assignment: CDR1 SGHRS and CDR2 YFSETQ. The genes are TRBV5-1 and TRBJ1-4; TRBD1 matches at 7 bases. This clonotype was obtained from a female donor in good health. CDR3 DNA sequence: TGCGCCAGCAGCTCTTCCGCCTCGTTCGGGACAGATCAGTTTTTT. Protein product: CASSSSASFGTDQFF.